The 9 T cell receptor beta chains below come from one sample, sequenced in a study of T-cell memory formation after mild COVID-19. TCRdb recomputed calls from the 5' RACE reads with MiXCR, one row per CDR3 protein. The data contain hundreds of thousands of distinct CDR3 sequences, 15% to 25% of them singletons. Material for sequencing was PBMCs or a T cell subset sorted from them (not recorded which). Receptors originate from an adult woman who had mild COVID-19 (a few samples of this study predate the infection). Cell type and time point are not known.

This clonotype showed up just a few times. The gene calls are TRBV27 and TRBJ1-1; D not resolved. CDR3 length equals 15 residues. Germline V gives CDR1 MNHEY, CDR2 SMNVEV (reference sequence). The V gene lost 0 bases and the J gene lost 0 bases, with 8 bases spanning the gap. CDR3 sequence reads: CASSLSLILNTEAFF. The CDR3 nucleotides are TGTGCCAGCAGTTTATCCCTTATTCTGAACACTGAAGCTTTCTTT.

The DNA of the CDR3 is TGCGCCAGCAGCTTCACTGGGTCAAGCCTTAACACTGAAGCTTTCTTT. It is translated as CASSFTGSSLNTEAFF. V is TRBV5-1 and J is TRBJ1-1; D unresolved. This CDR3 contains 16 residues. The germline CDR1 and CDR2 sequences are SGHRS and YFSETQ. With 2 bases removed from V and 2 bases from J, the gap between germline ends came to 16 bases.

For the CDR3, the DNA is TGCGCCAGCAGCTCTCCGGGGGTCCTGAGAGAGACCCAGTACTTC. Translated: CASSSPGVLRETQYF. The chain combines TRBV5-1 with TRBJ2-5, with TRBD2 as a possible D gene (6 bases). With 3 bases removed from V and 4 bases from J, the gap between germline ends came to 16 bases. Looked up from germline, CDR1 is SGHRS and CDR2 is YFSETQ. CDR3 size: 15 residues.

This rearrangement joins TRBV12-3 or TRBV12-4 to TRBJ1-1; tentative D call: TRBD1 (5 bases). V was cut by 3 bases and J by 11 bases, with 19 bases left in between. CDR3 length: 14 amino acids. CDR3 amino acids: CASSFLQGPSGAFF. CDR3 nucleotide sequence: TGTGCCAGCAGTTTTCTTCAGGGTCCGAGTGGGGCTTTCTTT.

The chain uses TRBV7-9 and TRBJ1-2; D remains ambiguous. Trimming left V 5 bases short and J 6 bases short, with 16 bases between. The germline CDR1 and CDR2 sequences are SEHNR and FQNEAQ (reference sequence). This CDR3 is 14 amino acids long. This chain's CDR3 is CASSLGWSGNGYTF. The CDR3 DNA is TGTGCCAGCAGCCTAGGGTGGTCTGGGAATGGCTACACCTTC.

This clonotype was seen only a few times. The chain couples TRBV12-3 or TRBV12-4 to TRBJ2-2; no clear D gene. The CDR3 covers 13 residues. Trimming stripped 8 bases from V and 7 bases from J, with 14 bases between. CDR3 loop: CASDFQDRGELFF. DNA of the CDR3: TGTGCCAGCGATTTCCAGGATCGCGGGGAGCTGTTTTTT.

This chain links TRBV6-5 with TRBJ2-3, with TRBD1 as a possible D gene (6 bases). CDR1 and CDR2 (germline): MNHEY, SVGAGI. V lost 4 bases and J lost 9, with 17 bases in between. The length of the CDR3 is 14 residues. CDR3 DNA sequence: TGTGCCAGCAGTTCGGACTCCTCCAGGGGAACGCAGTATTTT. It yields the protein CASSSDSSRGTQYF.

At least ten counts were recorded for this clonotype. V gene TRBV5-1 combines with J gene TRBJ2-3; 9 nucleotides agree with TRBD1. The ends lost 3 bases at V and 2 bases at J; junction bases unmatched: 4. The CDR3 spans 15 residues. Germline-derived CDR1 and CDR2 are SGHRS and YFSETQ. The CDR3 spells CASSSGQGHTDTQYF. Written as DNA, the CDR3 is TGCGCCAGCAGCTCTGGACAGGGGCACACAGATACGCAGTATTTT.

This clonotype was detected only a few times. J is TRBJ2-1 and V is TRBV19; TRBD1 might be the D (6 bases). CDR1 LNHDA and CDR2 SQIVND come from the germline V gene (reference sequence). This CDR3 has 16 residues. Trimming removed 3 bases from V and 9 bases from J, with 21 bases in between. Here the CDR3 DNA reads TGTGCCAGTAGTATCAAATCAGCCAGGGGTGCAGCTGAGCAGTTCTTC. It specifies CASSIKSARGAAEQFF.